A selection of T cell receptor beta chains follows, all from one sample in a study of blood T cell repertoires in COVID-19. Assay: immunoSEQ multiplex PCR; the TCRdb copy retains only in-frame clones and omits some. The repertoire consists of 85,000 to 100,000 clones, with less than 85% occurring once and the leading ten covering about 8.7%. Sample: peripheral blood. These TCRs come from a man between 45 and 60 years old who had recovered from COVID-19. The CDR3 runs from the conserved cysteine through the conserved F or W. The D gene is left open where the match is weak. Clone size is stated in some rows and not others, as once, few, many or a class when expanded.

TRBV19	TRBJ1-3	-	-	TGTGCCAGTACCTCCCCAGCACTCGGGAACACCATATATTTT	CASTSPALGNTIYF
TRBV15	TRBJ1-4	-	-	TGTGCCACCAGCAGAGATGAGGGTCAGCTTAAAAAACTGTTTTTT	CATSRDEGQLKKLFF
TRBV16	TRBJ1-6	few	-	TGTGCCAGCAGCCAACGGACACTCGAGAATTCACCCCTCCACTTT	CASSQRTLENSPLHF
TRBV6-2/TRBV6-3	TRBJ2-6	-	-	TGTGCCAGCAGGCCTCTTCGGGAGCGGCTGGGTAACTCTGGGGCCAACGTCCTGACTTTC	CASRPLRERLGNSGANVLTF
TRBV2	TRBJ2-1	-	TRBD2	TGTGCCAGCAGGCCTAGCGGGATATACAATGAGCAGTTCTTC	CASRPSGIYNEQFF
TRBV2	TRBJ2-5	-	TRBD1	TGTGCCAGCAGTCGGGACAGGGCTCAAGAGACCCAGTACTTC	CASSRDRAQETQYF
TRBV7-9	TRBJ1-1	-	TRBD1	TGTGCCAGCAGCTTAGGGACAGGGGACACTGAAGCTTTCTTT	CASSLGTGDTEAFF
TRBV9	TRBJ2-7	few	-	TGTGCCAGCAGCGTAGGGCAACACTACGAGCAGTACTTC	CASSVGQHYEQYF
TRBV19	TRBJ1-1	-	-	TGTGCCAGTACCATGGAGGTAGGCGGTAACACTGAAGCTTTCTTT	CASTMEVGGNTEAFF
TRBV19	TRBJ2-7	-	-	TGTGCCAGTAGTACGGGGTCCTACGAGCAGTACTTC	CASSTGSYEQYF
TRBV6-6	TRBJ1-6	once	TRBD1	TGTGCCAGCAGTTACGGCTCGACAGGGGGCAATTCACCCCTCCACTTT	CASSYGSTGGNSPLHF
TRBV24-1	TRBJ2-7	-	TRBD1	TGTGCCACCAGTGATCCAACAGGGGGGTTCCAGTACTTC	CATSDPTGGFQYF
TRBV30	TRBJ1-6	-	-	TGTGCCACTAACCGGGACTTAAATTCACCCCTCCACTTT	CATNRDLNSPLHF
TRBV6-5	TRBJ1-4	once	TRBD1	TGTGCCAGCAGTTACGACCCGACAGGGTGGGAAAAACTGTTTTTT	CASSYDPTGWEKLFF
TRBV28	TRBJ2-5	-	TRBD2	TGTGCCAGCGACGGAGCGGGGTTAAGGTACTTC	CASDGAGLRYF
TRBV5-6	TRBJ1-2	-	-	TGTGCCAGCAGCTTGGTTTTAACAGGGTATGGCTACACCTTC	CASSLVLTGYGYTF
TRBV5-1	TRBJ2-5	few	TRBD2	TGCGCCAGCAGCTTGGCAGCGGGGGGCCAAGAGACCCAGTACTTC	CASSLAAGGQETQYF
TRBV2	TRBJ1-5	medium-sized	TRBD1	TGTGCCAGCAGTGAAGGGACAGGGGGCAATCAGCCCCAGCATTTT	CASSEGTGGNQPQHF
TRBV19	TRBJ1-1	few	-	TGTGCCAGTAGTATAGAATGGACAGAGTTGAACACTGAAGCTTTCTTT	CASSIEWTELNTEAFF
TRBV29-1	TRBJ2-5	-	TRBD1	TGCAGCGTTGATGGACAGGTTGCTCAAGAGACCCAGTACTTC	CSVDGQVAQETQYF
TRBV7-2	TRBJ2-7	-	TRBD2	TGTGCCAGCAGCTTAGTCAAACTAGCGGGGGCCTACGAGCAGTACTTC	CASSLVKLAGAYEQYF
TRBV7-2	TRBJ2-2	-	-	TGTGCCAGCAGCAGACTGAACACCGGGGAGCTGTTTTTT	CASSRLNTGELFF
TRBV24-1	TRBJ2-1	-	-	TGTGCCACCAGGGGCCAGGGGGCGGGAGAACACAATGAGCAGTTCTTC	CATRGQGAGEHNEQFF
TRBV6-5	TRBJ2-3	once	TRBD2	TGTGCCAGCAACCCGGGCGGGGGGGCCACAGATACGCAGTATTTT	CASNPGGGATDTQYF
TRBV15	TRBJ2-7	-	TRBD2	TGTGCCACCAGCAGAGAACTAGCGGGCTCCTACGAGCAGTACTTC	CATSRELAGSYEQYF
TRBV15	TRBJ2-1	-	-	TGTGCCACCAGCAGAGGGAGCTCCTACAATGAGCAGTTCTTC	CATSRGSSYNEQFF
TRBV9	TRBJ1-6	-	-	TGTGCCAGCAGCGTAGCCGACACTAATTCACCCCTCCACTTT	CASSVADTNSPLHF
TRBV11-2	TRBJ1-5	-	-	TGTGCCAGCAGCTCAGGGAAGAGCAATCAGCCCCAGCATTTT	CASSSGKSNQPQHF
TRBV19	TRBJ2-2	-	TRBD2	TGTGCCAGTAGTAGCAGACTAGCGGGAGGACTGAACACCGGGGAGCTGTTTTTT	CASSSRLAGGLNTGELFF
TRBV6-1	TRBJ1-5	once	TRBD1	TGTGCCAGCAGTGATATGACAGGGTATAGCAATCAGCCCCAGCATTTT	CASSDMTGYSNQPQHF
TRBV27	TRBJ2-7	-	TRBD1	TGTGCCAGCAGTGGGACTGCGGACAGGGATATCTACGAGCAGTACTTC	CASSGTADRDIYEQYF
TRBV27	TRBJ1-1	few	-	TGTGCCAGCATCGTCCGACCAGGACGTGGGGCACGGGCGAATGAAGCTTTCTTT	CASIVRPGRGARANEAFF
TRBV5-1	TRBJ1-3	-	-	TGCGCCAGCAGCTTAGTCGGCAGTATGCTCCCGAGGGGAAACACCATATATTTT	CASSLVGSMLPRGNTIYF
TRBV12-3/TRBV12-4	TRBJ2-4	once	-	TGTGCCAGCAGTCCTACAGGGTGGAACATTCAGTACTTC	CASSPTGWNIQYF
TRBV10-3	TRBJ2-3	-	TRBD1	TGTGCCATCAGTGCCGGGACAGGGGGCTTGACAGATACGCAGTATTTT	CAISAGTGGLTDTQYF
TRBV19	TRBJ2-3	-	TRBD1	TGTGCCACCCGGGACAGGGATTCTAGCACAGATACGCAGTATTTT	CATRDRDSSTDTQYF
TRBV7-2	TRBJ2-7	-	-	TGTGCCAGCAGCCGGGAGTCTGCGGGGAACGAGCAGTACTTC	CASSRESAGNEQYF
TRBV30	TRBJ1-5	-	TRBD1	TGTGCCTGGGCAGGGGGCGCAAGGCAGCCCCAGCATTTT	CAWAGGARQPQHF
TRBV4-3	TRBJ1-4	-	TRBD1	TGCGCCAGCAGTCCAGAGGGGGCGCGGGCTGAAAAACTGTTTTTT	CASSPEGARAEKLFF
TRBV4-2	TRBJ1-2	-	-	TGTGCCAGCAGCCAAGATATAACAGGCAACTATGGCTACACCTTC	CASSQDITGNYGYTF
TRBV6-5	TRBJ1-6	-	-	TGTGCCAGTCAGGGATCCTATAATTCACCCCTCCACTTT	CASQGSYNSPLHF
TRBV2	TRBJ1-5	once	-	TGTGCCAGCAGTGGTATGCAGACTCCACAGCCCCAGCATTTT	CASSGMQTPQPQHF
TRBV14	TRBJ2-3	-	-	TGTGCCAGCAGCCAAAATGTAATGGATACGCAGTATTTT	CASSQNVMDTQYF
TRBV5-6	TRBJ2-1	-	TRBD2	TGTGCCAGCAGCTTGATAGGAGCGGGAGTGGGAAATGAGCAGTTCTTC	CASSLIGAGVGNEQFF
TRBV7-9	TRBJ1-3	-	TRBD1	TGTGCCAGCCGGGGAGACAGGGGTCCTCGCCCAGGAAACACCATATATTTT	CASRGDRGPRPGNTIYF
TRBV19	TRBJ1-5	-	-	TGTGCCAGTACGCCCCCGGGGAGCAATCAGCCCCAGCATTTT	CASTPPGSNQPQHF
TRBV7-9	TRBJ2-7	once	TRBD1	TGTGCCAGCAGCCAACGGGGACAGGGAACCTACGAGCAGTACTTC	CASSQRGQGTYEQYF